This TCR beta chain was recorded in a study of T cell changes during pregnancy in multiple sclerosis. The CDR3 consists of 15 residues. Looked up from germline, CDR1 is LNHDA and CDR2 is SQIVND (reference sequence). Trimming at V came to 5 bases and at J to 2 bases, leaving 8 bases not matched to a gene. TCRdb's copy holds only in-frame clones and misses some; the assay was immunoSEQ multiplex PCR. The sample has fewer than 30,000 clones, over 85% seen once; the top ten hold 0.65% to 0.9%. The sequence came from a female donor with multiple sclerosis, enrolled in a pregnancy study. The J gene is TRBJ2-7, the V gene TRBV19; TRBD1 matches at 8 bases. Sequencing used CD4+ T cells from peripheral blood mononuclear cells, obtained in the first trimester of pregnancy. The DNA for the CDR3 is TGTGCCAGTAGTGTAACAGGGGGTCTTACCTACGAGCAGTACTTC. Protein: CASSVTGGLTYEQYF.